This is a list of T cell receptor beta chains from one sample in a study of blood T cell repertoires in COVID-19. The table came from immunoSEQ multiplex PCR; TCRdb's copy has only in-frame clones and leaves some out. The profile shows more than 55,000 clones, approximately 88% of them singletons. Sequencing was done on a sample of peripheral blood. Receptors were obtained from a woman in her seventies with acute or convalescent COVID-19. Each CDR3 is given with its conserved first and last residue. D genes are given only for firm matches. Clone size is given for some rows only: seen once, a few or many times, or a class if the clone is expanded.

>few|TRBJ2-2|TRBV9|TRBD1
CASSATGLTNTGELFF
TGTGCCAGCAGCGCGACAGGGCTGACGAACACCGGGGAGCTGTTTTTT
>.|TRBJ1-1|TRBV5-1|.
CASSLEGPTMNTEAFF
TGCGCCAGCAGCTTGGAGGGGCCAACCATGAACACTGAAGCTTTCTTT
>.|TRBJ1-5|TRBV9|.
CASSLGGADQPQHF
TGTGCCAGCAGCCTTGGGGGGGCAGATCAGCCCCAGCATTTT
>.|TRBJ2-5|TRBV5-5|.
CASSLATSGETQYF
TGTGCCAGCAGCTTGGCGACAAGCGGGGAGACCCAGTACTTC
>.|TRBJ1-5|TRBV19|TRBD1
CASSNQGTGGRLSNQPQHF
TGTGCCAGTAGTAACCAAGGGACAGGGGGCCGGTTGAGCAATCAGCCCCAGCATTTT
>once|TRBJ1-1|TRBV11-3|.
CASSLGRNTEAFF
TGTGCCAGCAGCTTAGGGAGAAACACTGAAGCTTTCTTT
>.|TRBJ1-5|TRBV28|.
CASSLGQLSNQPQHF
TGTGCCAGCAGCTTAGGGCAGCTTAGCAATCAGCCCCAGCATTTT
>.|TRBJ1-2|TRBV3-1/TRBV3-2|TRBD1
CASSPLGAGQGANGYTF
TGTGCCAGCAGCCCCCTGGGGGCGGGACAGGGGGCTAATGGCTACACCTTC
>.|TRBJ2-1|TRBV5-1|TRBD1
CASSVGTGVHNEQFF
TGCGCCAGCAGCGTAGGGACAGGGGTCCACAATGAGCAGTTCTTC
>.|TRBJ2-5|TRBV29-1|.
CSVERAGAPWEETQYF
TGCAGCGTTGAACGAGCGGGTGCTCCTTGGGAAGAGACCCAGTACTTC
>.|TRBJ2-1|TRBV18|TRBD2
CASSPGASGRINEQFF
TGTGCCAGCTCACCAGGAGCTAGCGGGAGAATCAATGAGCAGTTCTTC
>.|TRBJ2-1|TRBV19|TRBD1
CASSTGQGNNEQFF
TGTGCCAGTAGTACCGGACAGGGCAACAATGAGCAGTTCTTC
>once|TRBJ2-7|TRBV29-1|TRBD1
CSVGQGRYYEQYF
TGCAGCGTAGGACAGGGTCGATACTACGAGCAGTACTTC
>.|TRBJ1-1|TRBV30|.
CAWSATRSGTEAFF
TGTGCCTGGAGTGCTACCAGGTCTGGGACTGAAGCTTTCTTT
>.|TRBJ2-1|TRBV25-1|TRBD2
CASSPPTSGRHGEQFF
TGTGCCAGCAGTCCTCCCACTAGCGGGAGACACGGTGAGCAGTTCTTC
>.|TRBJ1-1|TRBV10-3|.
CAISVRGGTEAFF
TGTGCCATCAGTGTTAGGGGTGGTACTGAAGCTTTCTTT
>.|TRBJ2-7|TRBV4-2|TRBD1
CASSQDRTGEAYEQYF
TGTGCCAGCAGCCAAGATCGAACAGGGGAAGCCTACGAGCAGTACTTC
>once|TRBJ1-2|TRBV18|TRBD1
CASSPGTDTNYGYTF
TGTGCCAGCTCACCAGGGACAGACACTAACTATGGCTACACCTTC
>.|TRBJ1-2|TRBV28|TRBD1
CASTPVDRGRRGYTF
TGTGCCAGCACCCCTGTGGACAGGGGGCGACGGGGCTACACCTTC
>.|TRBJ2-1|TRBV7-2|TRBD2
CASSRIAGFSYNEQFF
TGTGCCAGCAGTAGGATAGCGGGCTTCTCCTACAATGAGCAGTTCTTC
>.|TRBJ2-5|TRBV3-1/TRBV3-2|.
CASSHTGGETQYF
TGTGCCAGCAGTCATACAGGTGGCGAGACCCAGTACTTC
>.|TRBJ1-6|TRBV14|.
CASSSTGDSPLHF
TGTGCCAGCAGTAGCACAGGAGATTCACCCCTCCACTTT
>few|TRBJ2-7|TRBV11-2|TRBD1
CASSAGQGATYEQYF
TGTGCCAGCAGCGCGGGACAGGGGGCCACTTACGAGCAGTACTTC
>.|TRBJ2-5|TRBV7-7|.
CASSLVYQETQYF
TGTGCTAGCAGCTTAGTCTACCAAGAGACCCAGTACTTC
>.|TRBJ2-4|TRBV27|TRBD2
CASSPRLAGWTVAKNIQYF
TGTGCCAGCAGTCCCCGACTAGCGGGTTGGACCGTAGCCAAAAACATTCAGTACTTC
>.|TRBJ2-5|TRBV7-9|.
CASSSIASAETQYF
TGTGCCAGCAGCTCGATCGCTAGTGCTGAGACCCAGTACTTC
>once|TRBJ1-2|TRBV11-3|TRBD1
CASSLVQGANYGYTF
TGTGCCAGCAGCTTAGTCCAGGGGGCTAACTATGGCTACACCTTC
>.|TRBJ1-2|TRBV9|TRBD1
CASSPGDRPDGYTF
TGTGCCAGCAGCCCAGGGGACAGGCCGGATGGCTACACCTTC
>.|TRBJ1-1|TRBV29-1|TRBD1
CSGGTGRRDTEAFF
TGCAGCGGCGGGACAGGGAGAAGAGACACTGAAGCTTTCTTT
>.|TRBJ2-1|TRBV7-2|TRBD2
CASSLQSGGGNEQFF
TGTGCCAGCAGCTTACAGTCGGGAGGGGGAAATGAGCAGTTCTTC
>once|TRBJ2-2|TRBV13|.
CASSLGLGDTGELFF
TGTGCCAGCAGCTTAGGCCTTGGAGACACCGGGGAGCTGTTTTTT
>.|TRBJ2-3|TRBV28|.
CASSFVSSGADTQYF
TGTGCCAGCAGTTTCGTGTCGTCCGGAGCGGATACGCAGTATTTT
>.|TRBJ2-1|TRBV7-3|TRBD1
CASSRDRGSYNEQFF
TGTGCCAGCAGCAGGGACAGGGGCTCCTACAATGAGCAGTTCTTC
>.|TRBJ1-4|TRBV4-2|.
CASSQRRGVTNEKLFF
TGTGCCAGCAGCCAAAGGAGGGGCGTAACTAATGAAAAACTGTTTTTT
>.|TRBJ1-1|TRBV7-8|TRBD1
CASSSGDSYTEAFF
TGTGCCAGCAGCTCCGGGGACAGTTACACTGAAGCTTTCTTT
>.|TRBJ1-5|TRBV6-6|.
CASSPPTGWQPQHF
TGTGCCAGCAGTCCCCCCACAGGCTGGCAGCCCCAGCATTTT
>.|TRBJ2-3|TRBV10-1|TRBD2
CASRFTSGRALLSDTQYF
TGCGCCAGCAGATTTACTAGCGGGAGGGCCCTCTTATCAGATACGCAGTATTTT
>.|TRBJ1-1|TRBV5-1|.
CASSPRGLTEGAFF
TGCGCCAGCAGCCCTAGGGGACTGACTGAGGGGGCTTTCTTT
>.|TRBJ2-3|TRBV2|TRBD2
CASRAASGKADTQYF
TGTGCCAGCAGAGCGGCTAGCGGGAAAGCAGATACGCAGTATTTT
>.|TRBJ1-2|TRBV28|.
CASRRQANYGYTF
TGTGCCAGCAGGCGACAGGCAAACTATGGCTACACCTTC
>.|TRBJ2-3|TRBV5-6|TRBD2
CASIPGGRGGGYTQYF
TGTGCCAGCATCCCCGGAGGGCGGGGGGGCGGATATACGCAGTATTTT
>.|TRBJ1-2|TRBV5-1|TRBD1
CASSLGDRITGGYTF
TGCGCCAGCAGCTTGGGGGACAGGATCACAGGAGGCTACACCTTC
>.|TRBJ1-2|TRBV4-2|.
CASSLIGGGRKNYGYTF
TGTGCCAGCAGCCTCATCGGGGGGGGCAGGAAAAACTATGGCTACACCTTC
>.|TRBJ1-1|TRBV5-1|.
CASSLVRSSENTEAFF
TGCGCCAGCAGCTTGGTGCGGTCCTCGGAAAACACTGAAGCTTTCTTT
>.|TRBJ2-7|TRBV5-1|.
CASRPLTGYEQYF
TGCGCCAGCAGGCCTCTAACAGGGTACGAGCAGTACTTC
>.|TRBJ2-1|TRBV28|.
CATRRASSNEQFF
TGTGCCACGAGGAGGGCCTCAAGCAATGAGCAGTTCTTC
>.|TRBJ1-1|TRBV11-2|.
CASSLELLMNTEAFF
TGTGCCAGCAGCTTGGAGCTTCTCATGAACACTGAAGCTTTCTTT
>.|TRBJ1-2|TRBV4-2|.
CASSQDLTGSRYGYTF
TGTGCCAGCAGCCAAGATCTGACAGGTTCTCGCTATGGCTACACCTTC
>.|TRBJ1-4|TRBV10-3|.
CAISESVGGNEKLFF
TGTGCCATCAGTGAGTCGGTAGGAGGAAATGAAAAACTGTTTTTT
>.|TRBJ1-1|TRBV5-1|TRBD1
CASSFSPRTGLNTEAFF
TGCGCCAGCAGCTTTTCACCACGGACAGGCTTGAACACTGAAGCTTTCTTT
>.|TRBJ2-5|TRBV28|.
CASSPGSTTKTQYF
TGTGCCAGCAGTCCGGGGTCGACTACCAAGACCCAGTACTTC
>.|TRBJ1-2|TRBV30|.
CAWSGRVRYGYTF
TGTGCCTGGAGTGGCAGGGTTAGATATGGCTACACCTTC
>.|TRBJ1-5|TRBV6-5|TRBD1
CATREGQVPNQPQHF
TGTGCCACCAGAGAGGGACAGGTACCAAATCAGCCCCAGCATTTT
>once|TRBJ2-3|TRBV14|.
CASSFARGADTQYF
TGTGCCAGCAGCTTCGCCCGGGGGGCTGATACGCAGTATTTT
>.|TRBJ2-2|TRBV27|TRBD2
CASSARGGGASTGELFF
TGTGCCAGCAGCGCTAGAGGCGGGGGGGCGAGTACCGGGGAGCTGTTTTTT